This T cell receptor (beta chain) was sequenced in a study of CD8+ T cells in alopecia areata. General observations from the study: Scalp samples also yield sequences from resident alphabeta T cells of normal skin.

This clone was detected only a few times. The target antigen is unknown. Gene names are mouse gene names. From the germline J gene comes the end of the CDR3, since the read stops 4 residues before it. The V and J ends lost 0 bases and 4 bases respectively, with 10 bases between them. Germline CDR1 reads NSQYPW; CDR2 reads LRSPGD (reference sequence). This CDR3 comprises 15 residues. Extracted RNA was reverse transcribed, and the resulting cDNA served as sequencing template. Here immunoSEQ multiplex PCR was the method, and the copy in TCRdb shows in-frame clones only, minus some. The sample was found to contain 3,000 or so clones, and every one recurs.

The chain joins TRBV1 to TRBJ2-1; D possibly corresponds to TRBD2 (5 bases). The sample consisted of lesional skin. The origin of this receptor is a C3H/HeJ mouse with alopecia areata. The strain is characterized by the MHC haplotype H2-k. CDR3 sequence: CTCSADPWGYAEQFF. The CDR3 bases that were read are TGCACCTGCAGTGCAGATCCGTGGGGTTATGCT.